This T cell receptor beta chain emerged from a study of T cells in women clearing cervical HPV infection. Each participant carried one incident cervical HPV16 infection only. The CDR3 length is 14 residues. Germline V gene lookup returns CDR1 SGHRS and CDR2 YFSETQ. Details on this clone: The CDR3 end lies 3 residues beyond the end of the read and is filled in from the germline J gene.

Assay: immunoSEQ multiplex PCR; the TCRdb copy retains only in-frame clones and omits some. The listing contains some 46,000 clones. The specimen was blood buffy coat. This clonotype originated in a woman aged 18-69 years with a cervical HPV16 infection that either progressed to CIN3+ or cleared (not recorded which). The chain has TRBV5-1 and TRBJ2-3; 10 bases align to TRBD2. Here the CDR3 reads CASSSTSGIETQYF. The covered CDR3 bases are TGCGCCAGCAGCTCTACTAGCGGGATAGAGACG.